This T cell receptor beta chain was sequenced during a study of beta chain features in type 1 diabetes. J gave up 4 bases and V 1 base, and 10 bases lay outside the gene matches. This CDR3 is 19 amino acids long. Germline CDR1 and CDR2: LNHNV and YYDKDF (reference sequence). Isolation of CD4+ naive, central memory, regulatory and stem cell-like memory cells was achieved by sorting via CD45RO/CCR7/CD25/CD127/CD95/CD27. Purity exceeding 95% was reached by all sorted populations. Notes on this clone: Its antigen is as yet unknown.

The study reverse transcribed the entire isolated RNA, so it sequenced expressed TCRB transcripts. It was found that naive, central memory and regulatory T cell samples averaged about 3.4 million reads. Data came from immunoSEQ multiplex PCR; TCRdb stores just in-frame clones and leaves some out. Here the sample spans 250,000 to 350,000 clones, around 15% being singletons. Broader study findings: In cDNA sequencing, cells with high TCR expression could be over-represented.

The specimen sequenced was central memory CD4+ T cells from blood. V is TRBV15 and J is TRBJ2-6; 10 nucleotides match TRBD2. The TCR originated in a man aged 25-45 years in good health. CDR3 nucleotide sequence: TGTGCCACCAGCAGAGGACCAGCGGGAGGGCCGGGAGGGGCCAACGTCCTGACTTTC. Translation: CATSRGPAGGPGGANVLTF.